These T cell receptor delta chains were read from a single sample in a study of gamma-delta T cells after stem cell transplantation. TCRdb used CATT to re-call clones from the RT-PCR reads. The table has about 4,600 delta-chain clones, 1.9% seen once. Sequencing was carried out using gamma-delta T cells. Receptor source: a human donor. It is not recorded whose cells these are; they may come from a transplant donor. The CDR3 runs from the conserved cysteine through the conserved F or W. The D gene is left open where the match is weak. Clone size, where shown, is once, few, many, or a class for clones that have expanded.

d_call: TRDD3
j_call: TRDJ1
clone_size: few
v_call: TRDV2
cdr3_length: 15
cdr3_aa: CACDDLGDKSDKLIF
cdr3_nt: TGTGCCTGTGACGACCTGGGGGATAAGAGCGATAAACTCATCTTT

d_call: TRDD3
j_call: TRDJ1
clone_size: few
v_call: TRDV2
cdr3_length: 15
cdr3_aa: CACDRVLGESDKLIF
cdr3_nt: TGTGCCTGTGACCGCGTACTGGGGGAGTCCGATAAACTCATCTTT

d_call: TRDD3
j_call: TRDJ1
clone_size: -
v_call: TRDV2
cdr3_length: 19
cdr3_aa: CACETLVLGDAKYTDKLIF
cdr3_nt: TGTGCCTGTGAGACTCTTGTACTGGGGGACGCAAAGTACACCGATAAACTCATCTTT

d_call: TRDD3
j_call: TRDJ1
clone_size: few
v_call: TRDV2
cdr3_length: 15
cdr3_aa: CACVRLGDNTDKLIF
cdr3_nt: TGTGCCTGTGTTAGACTGGGGGACAACACCGATAAACTCATCTTT

d_call: TRDD3
j_call: TRDJ1
clone_size: medium-sized
v_call: TRDV2
cdr3_length: 19
cdr3_aa: CACDPLLGDAKMYTDKLIF
cdr3_nt: TGTGCCTGTGACCCTCTACTGGGGGATGCAAAAATGTACACCGATAAACTCATCTTT

d_call: TRDD3
j_call: TRDJ1
clone_size: few
v_call: TRDV2
cdr3_length: 17
cdr3_aa: CACDALLGDTVFDKLIF
cdr3_nt: TGTGCCTGTGATGCCTTACTGGGGGATACGGTTTTTGATAAACTCATCTTT

d_call: TRDD3
j_call: TRDJ1
clone_size: medium-sized
v_call: TRDV2
cdr3_length: 16
cdr3_aa: CACDTAWGMRDDKLIF
cdr3_nt: TGTGCCTGTGACACTGCCTGGGGGATGCGTGACGATAAACTCATCTTT

d_call: TRDD3
j_call: TRDJ1
clone_size: few
v_call: TRDV2
cdr3_length: 17
cdr3_aa: CACDTVSTGGSTDKLIF
cdr3_nt: TGTGCATGTGACACCGTTTCGACTGGGGGGTCAACCGATAAACTCATCTTT

d_call: TRDD3
j_call: TRDJ1
clone_size: -
v_call: TRDV2
cdr3_length: 17
cdr3_aa: CACDRLGDTRDTDKLIF
cdr3_nt: TGTGCCTGTGACCGACTGGGGGATACGCGGGACACCGATAAACTCATCTTT

d_call: TRDD3
j_call: TRDJ1
clone_size: -
v_call: TRDV2
cdr3_length: 20
cdr3_aa: CACDPVLGDTSVSNSDKLIF
cdr3_nt: TGTGCCTGTGACCCTGTACTGGGGGATACGTCTGTGTCGAACAGCGATAAACTCATCTTT

d_call: TRDD3
j_call: TRDJ1
clone_size: few
v_call: TRDV2
cdr3_length: 19
cdr3_aa: CACDVLGDKKGGYADKLIF
cdr3_nt: TGTGCCTGTGACGTACTGGGGGATAAGAAAGGGGGGTACGCCGATAAACTCATCTTT

d_call: TRDD3
j_call: TRDJ1
clone_size: -
v_call: TRDV2
cdr3_length: 16
cdr3_aa: CACDGLGDFNTDKLIF
cdr3_nt: TGTGCCTGTGACGGACTGGGGGACTTCAACACCGATAAACTCATCTTT

d_call: TRDD3
j_call: TRDJ1
clone_size: -
v_call: TRDV2
cdr3_length: 14
cdr3_aa: CACDVLGDTEKLIF
cdr3_nt: TGTGCCTGTGACGTACTGGGGGATACGGAGAAACTCATCTTT

d_call: TRDD3
j_call: TRDJ1
clone_size: -
v_call: TRDV2
cdr3_length: 18
cdr3_aa: CACDPLMGDTAGPDKLIF
cdr3_nt: TGTGCCTGTGACCCCCTTATGGGGGATACGGCCGGGCCCGATAAACTCATCTTT

d_call: TRDD3
j_call: TRDJ1
clone_size: -
v_call: TRDV2
cdr3_length: 19
cdr3_aa: CACDSLLGDTKSLTDKLIF
cdr3_nt: TGTGCCTGTGACTCCCTACTGGGGGATACGAAGTCGCTCACCGATAAACTCATCTTT

d_call: TRDD3
j_call: TRDJ1
clone_size: few
v_call: TRDV2
cdr3_length: 16
cdr3_aa: CACAPLGDSNTDKLIF
cdr3_nt: TGTGCCTGCGCCCCACTGGGGGATTCCAACACCGATAAACTCATCTTT

d_call: TRDD3
j_call: TRDJ1
clone_size: -
v_call: TRDV2
cdr3_length: 16
cdr3_aa: CACDTVLGDSTDKLIF
cdr3_nt: TGTGCCTGTGACACCGTACTGGGGGATTCCACCGATAAACTCATCTTT

d_call: TRDD3
j_call: TRDJ1
clone_size: medium-sized
v_call: TRDV2
cdr3_length: 17
cdr3_aa: CACDSVLGDTSNGELIF
cdr3_nt: TGTGCCTGTGACTCGGTACTGGGGGATACATCGAACGGAGAACTCATCTTT

d_call: TRDD3
j_call: TRDJ1
clone_size: -
v_call: TRDV2
cdr3_length: 16
cdr3_aa: CACDSVLGDFGDKLIF
cdr3_nt: TGTGCCTGTGACAGTGTACTGGGGGATTTCGGCGATAAACTCATCTTT

d_call: TRDD3
j_call: TRDJ1
clone_size: -
v_call: TRDV2
cdr3_length: 17
cdr3_aa: CACDASLGDTQTDKLIF
cdr3_nt: TGTGCCTGTGACGCCTCACTGGGGGATACGCAAACCGATAAACTCATCTTT

d_call: TRDD3
j_call: TRDJ1
clone_size: -
v_call: TRDV2
cdr3_length: 16
cdr3_aa: CACYSITGGNTDKLIF
cdr3_nt: TGTGCCTGTTATTCGATTACTGGGGGGAACACCGATAAACTCATCTTT

d_call: TRDD3
j_call: TRDJ1
clone_size: -
v_call: TRDV2
cdr3_length: 15
cdr3_aa: CACDAILGDTDKLIF
cdr3_nt: TGTGCCTGTGACGCCATACTGGGGGACACCGATAAACTCATCTTT

d_call: -
j_call: TRDJ1
clone_size: few
v_call: TRDV2
cdr3_length: 18
cdr3_aa: CACDTLVGVGLYTDKLIF
cdr3_nt: TGTGCCTGTGACACTCTCGTTGGGGTCGGATTATACACCGATAAACTCATCTTT

d_call: TRDD3
j_call: TRDJ1
clone_size: -
v_call: TRDV2
cdr3_length: 16
cdr3_aa: CACDTLLGDTTDKLIF
cdr3_nt: TGTGCCTGTGACACCCTACTAGGGGATACAACCGATAAACTCATCTTT

d_call: TRDD3
j_call: TRDJ3
clone_size: few
v_call: TRDV2
cdr3_length: 19
cdr3_aa: CACDVTGGYSSWDTRQMFF
cdr3_nt: TGTGCCTGTGACGTAACTGGGGGCTATAGCTCCTGGGACACCCGACAGATGTTTTTC

d_call: TRDD3
j_call: TRDJ1
clone_size: medium-sized
v_call: TRDV2
cdr3_length: 14
cdr3_aa: CACEGLLGSERLIF
cdr3_nt: TGTGCCTGTGAAGGCCTACTGGGGTCCGAGCGGCTCATCTTT

d_call: TRDD3
j_call: TRDJ1
clone_size: -
v_call: TRDV2
cdr3_length: 17
cdr3_aa: CACDGLLGDTQTDKLIF
cdr3_nt: TGTGCCTGTGACGGGCTACTGGGGGATACGCAAACCGATAAACTCATCTTT

d_call: TRDD3
j_call: TRDJ1
clone_size: few
v_call: TRDV2
cdr3_length: 18
cdr3_aa: CACDPVLGDKARTDKLIF
cdr3_nt: TGTGCCTGTGACCCCGTACTGGGGGATAAAGCTCGGACCGATAAACTCATCTTT

d_call: TRDD3
j_call: TRDJ1
clone_size: medium-sized
v_call: TRDV2
cdr3_length: 19
cdr3_aa: CACDPLLRGGIPSIDKLIF
cdr3_nt: TGTGCCTGTGACCCTTTGCTACGTGGAGGGATACCCTCCATCGATAAACTCATCTTT

d_call: TRDD3
j_call: TRDJ1
clone_size: medium-sized
v_call: TRDV2
cdr3_length: 18
cdr3_aa: CACDALLGDTRGTDKLIF
cdr3_nt: TGTGCCTGTGACGCCCTACTGGGGGATACGCGAGGGACCGATAAACTCATCTTT

d_call: TRDD3
j_call: TRDJ1
clone_size: -
v_call: TRDV2
cdr3_length: 23
cdr3_aa: CACDAILGDTRDRKDVHTDKLIF
cdr3_nt: TGTGCCTGTGACGCCATACTGGGGGATACGCGGGACCGCAAGGACGTTCACACCGATAAACTCATCTTT

d_call: TRDD3
j_call: TRDJ1
clone_size: few
v_call: TRDV2
cdr3_length: 16
cdr3_aa: CACDSLLGDKGDKLIF
cdr3_nt: TGTGCCTGTGACAGCCTCCTGGGGGATAAGGGCGATAAACTCATCTTT

d_call: TRDD3
j_call: TRDJ1
clone_size: -
v_call: TRDV2
cdr3_length: 18
cdr3_aa: CACDTIELGDTNTHKLIF
cdr3_nt: TGTGCCTGTGACACGATTGAACTGGGGGATACCAATACGCATAAACTCATCTTT

d_call: -
j_call: TRDJ3
clone_size: few
v_call: TRDV2
cdr3_length: 18
cdr3_aa: CACDPLLGRTWDTRQMFF
cdr3_nt: TGTGCCTGTGACCCCCTACTGGGACGAACCTGGGACACCCGACAGATGTTTTTC

d_call: TRDD3
j_call: TRDJ1
clone_size: -
v_call: TRDV2
cdr3_length: 18
cdr3_aa: CACDTMAGGYENTDKLIF
cdr3_nt: TGTGCCTGTGACACAATGGCTGGGGGATACGAGAACACCGATAAACTCATCTTT

d_call: TRDD3
j_call: TRDJ1
clone_size: once
v_call: TRDV2
cdr3_length: 16
cdr3_aa: CACEPLTLLGIDKLIF
cdr3_nt: TGTGCCTGTGAACCTCTAACCTTACTGGGGATCGACAAACTCATCTTT

d_call: TRDD3
j_call: TRDJ3
clone_size: -
v_call: TRDV2
cdr3_length: 22
cdr3_aa: CACDVLGDTRKRSSWDTRQMFF
cdr3_nt: TGTGCCTGTGACGTACTGGGGGATACGCGGAAAAGAAGCTCCTGGGACACCCGACAGATGTTTTTC

d_call: TRDD3
j_call: TRDJ1
clone_size: few
v_call: TRDV2
cdr3_length: 17
cdr3_aa: CACDMVLGESYTDKLIF
cdr3_nt: TGTGCCTGTGACATGGTACTGGGGGAATCCTACACCGATAAACTCATCTTT

d_call: TRDD3
j_call: TRDJ1
clone_size: -
v_call: TRDV2
cdr3_length: 18
cdr3_aa: CACDDVLGDREGTDKLIF
cdr3_nt: TGTGCCTGTGACGACGTACTGGGGGATAGAGAAGGAACCGATAAACTCATCTTT